By proportion, the clone carrying this T cell receptor beta chain is medium-sized. The antigen remains unidentified. The sample comes from a study of neurological immune-mediated disorders. Study-level points and caveats: When repertoires were grouped phylogenetically, those of 18 of 34 multiple sclerosis patients fell into one related-CDR3 cluster, a possible signature.

V lost 6 bases, J lost 2 bases, and 6 bases lay in between. There are 12 residues in the CDR3. Synthesis of cDNA used 5'RACE (with 10-nucleotide random UMIs). TCRdb re-called the 5' RACE reads through MiXCR, storing one row per CDR3 protein. The top ten clones hold about 2% of a sample with tens of thousands of distinct CDR3 sequences, around 4.8% of them seen once. Sequencing was carried out using PBMCs. This TCR came from a woman in her seventies with multiple sclerosis. This rearrangement joins TRBV12-3 or TRBV12-4 to TRBJ2-3, with D possibly being TRBD2 (5 bases). The CDR3 region is CASRDSTDTQYF. CDR3 nucleotides: TGTGCCAGCAGGGACTCCACAGATACGCAGTATTTT.